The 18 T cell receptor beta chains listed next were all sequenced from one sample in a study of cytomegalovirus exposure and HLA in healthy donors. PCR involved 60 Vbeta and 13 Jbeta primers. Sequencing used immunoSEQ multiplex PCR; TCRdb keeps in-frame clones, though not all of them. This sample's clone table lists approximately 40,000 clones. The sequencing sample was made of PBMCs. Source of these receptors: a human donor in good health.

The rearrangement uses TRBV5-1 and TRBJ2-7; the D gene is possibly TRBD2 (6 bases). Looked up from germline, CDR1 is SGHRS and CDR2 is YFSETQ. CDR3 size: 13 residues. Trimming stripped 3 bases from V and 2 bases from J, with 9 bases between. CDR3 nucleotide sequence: TGCGCCAGCAGCTGGGGGGACGCCTACGAGCAGTACTTC. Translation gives CASSWGDAYEQYF.

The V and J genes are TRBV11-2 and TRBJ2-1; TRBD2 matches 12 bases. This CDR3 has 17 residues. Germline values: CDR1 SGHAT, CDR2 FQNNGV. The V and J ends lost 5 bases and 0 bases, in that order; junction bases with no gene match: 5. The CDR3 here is CASSVGTSGPSYNEQFF. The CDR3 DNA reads TGTGCCAGCAGCGTTGGGACTAGCGGGCCCTCCTACAATGAGCAGTTCTTC.

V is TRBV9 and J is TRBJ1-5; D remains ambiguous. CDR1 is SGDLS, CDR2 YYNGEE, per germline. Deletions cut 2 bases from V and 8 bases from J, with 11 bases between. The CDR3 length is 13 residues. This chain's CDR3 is CASSVDQEEPQHF. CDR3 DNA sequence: TGTGCCAGCAGCGTCGATCAAGAGGAGCCCCAGCATTTT.

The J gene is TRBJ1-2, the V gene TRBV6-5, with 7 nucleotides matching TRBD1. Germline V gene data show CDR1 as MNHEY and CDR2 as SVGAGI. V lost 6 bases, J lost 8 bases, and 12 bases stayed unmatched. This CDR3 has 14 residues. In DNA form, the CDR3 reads TGTGCCAGCAGCCAGGGACAGTCGGTAGGCGGCTACACCTTC. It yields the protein CASSQGQSVGGYTF.

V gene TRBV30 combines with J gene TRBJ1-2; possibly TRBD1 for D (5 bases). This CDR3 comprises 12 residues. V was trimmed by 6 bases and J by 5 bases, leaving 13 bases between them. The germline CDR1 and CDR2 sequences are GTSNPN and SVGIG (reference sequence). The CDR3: CACKTALYGYTF. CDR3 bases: TGTGCCTGCAAGACAGCGTTGTATGGCTACACCTTC.

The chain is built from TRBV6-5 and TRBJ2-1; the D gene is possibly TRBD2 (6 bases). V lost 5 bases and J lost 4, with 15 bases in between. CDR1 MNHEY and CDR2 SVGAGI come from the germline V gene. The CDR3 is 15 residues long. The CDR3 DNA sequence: TGTGCCAGCAGTCGCGGGGTCCAGGAGTACAATGAGCAGTTCTTC. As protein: CASSRGVQEYNEQFF.

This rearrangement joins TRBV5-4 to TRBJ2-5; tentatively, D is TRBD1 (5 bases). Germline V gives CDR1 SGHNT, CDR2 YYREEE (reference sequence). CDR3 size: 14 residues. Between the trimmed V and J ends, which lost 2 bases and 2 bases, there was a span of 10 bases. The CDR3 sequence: CASSFSQAQETQYF. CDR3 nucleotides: TGTGCCAGCAGCTTTTCACAGGCTCAAGAGACCCAGTACTTC.

CDR3 DNA: TGTGCCAGCAGTTACGGGGGGGCGTTATACAATGAGCAGTTCTTC. Protein product: CASSYGGALYNEQFF. V is TRBV6-5 and J is TRBJ2-1; a possible D gene is TRBD2 (7 bases). Germline lookup yields CDR1 MNHEY and CDR2 SVGAGI. CDR3 length equals 15 residues. V was shortened by 2 bases and J by 4 bases, with 12 bases between the two germline ends.

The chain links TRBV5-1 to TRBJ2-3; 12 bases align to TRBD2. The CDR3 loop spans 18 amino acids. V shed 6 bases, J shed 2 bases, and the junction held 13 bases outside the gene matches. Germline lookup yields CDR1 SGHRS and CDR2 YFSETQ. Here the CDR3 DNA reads TGCGCCAGCACCGGGGGACTAGCGGGTATAAAAACCACAGATACGCAGTATTTT. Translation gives CASTGGLAGIKTTDTQYF.

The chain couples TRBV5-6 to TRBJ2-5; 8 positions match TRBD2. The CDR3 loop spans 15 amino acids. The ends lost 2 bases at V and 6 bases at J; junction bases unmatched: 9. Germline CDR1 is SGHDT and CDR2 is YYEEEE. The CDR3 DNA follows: TGTGCCAGCAGCTTTAGTATACGGGGGGGCCAGACCCAGTACTTC. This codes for CASSFSIRGGQTQYF.

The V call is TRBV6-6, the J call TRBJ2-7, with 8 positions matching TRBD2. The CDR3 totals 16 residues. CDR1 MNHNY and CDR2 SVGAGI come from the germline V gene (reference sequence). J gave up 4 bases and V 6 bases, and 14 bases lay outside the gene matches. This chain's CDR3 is CASSPEGGGGLYEQYF. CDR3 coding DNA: TGTGCCAGCAGCCCCGAGGGGGGCGGGGGGCTATACGAGCAGTACTTC.

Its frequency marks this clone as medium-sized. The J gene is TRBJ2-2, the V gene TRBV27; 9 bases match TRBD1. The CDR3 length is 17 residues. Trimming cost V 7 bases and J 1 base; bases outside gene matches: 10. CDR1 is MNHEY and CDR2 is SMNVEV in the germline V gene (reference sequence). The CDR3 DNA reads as TGTGCCAGCACCAGGCTCGGGACAGGGCGGAACACCGGGGAGCTGTTTTTT. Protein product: CASTRLGTGRNTGELFF.

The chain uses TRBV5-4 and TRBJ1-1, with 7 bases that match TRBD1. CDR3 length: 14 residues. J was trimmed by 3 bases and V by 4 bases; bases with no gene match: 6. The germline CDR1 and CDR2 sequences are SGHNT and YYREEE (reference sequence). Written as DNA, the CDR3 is TGTGCCAGCAGCCCGGGGACAGTGGACACTGAAGCTTTCTTT. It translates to CASSPGTVDTEAFF.

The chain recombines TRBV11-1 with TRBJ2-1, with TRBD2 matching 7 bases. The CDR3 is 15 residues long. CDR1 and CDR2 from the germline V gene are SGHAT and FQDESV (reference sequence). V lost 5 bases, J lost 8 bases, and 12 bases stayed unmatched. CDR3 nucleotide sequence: TGTGCCAGCAGCCCCGGCCGGGACTATCGGCATGAGCAGTTCTTC. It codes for CASSPGRDYRHEQFF.

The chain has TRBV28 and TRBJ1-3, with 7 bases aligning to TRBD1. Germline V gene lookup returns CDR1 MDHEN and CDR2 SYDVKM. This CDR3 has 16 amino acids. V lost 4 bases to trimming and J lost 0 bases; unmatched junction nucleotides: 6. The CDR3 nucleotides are TGTGCCAGCAGTTCTCCCGGGACAGCCTCTGGAAACACCATATATTTT. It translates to CASSSPGTASGNTIYF.

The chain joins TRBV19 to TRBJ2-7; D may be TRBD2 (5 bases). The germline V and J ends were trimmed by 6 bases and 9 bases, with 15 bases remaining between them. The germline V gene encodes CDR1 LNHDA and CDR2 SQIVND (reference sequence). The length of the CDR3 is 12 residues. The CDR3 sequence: CASSPGERGQYF. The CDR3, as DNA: TGTGCCAGTAGCCCTGGGGAGAGAGGGCAGTACTTC.

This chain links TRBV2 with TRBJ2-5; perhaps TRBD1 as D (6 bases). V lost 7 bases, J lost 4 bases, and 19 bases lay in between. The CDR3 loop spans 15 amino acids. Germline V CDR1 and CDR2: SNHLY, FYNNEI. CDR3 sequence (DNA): TGTGCCAGCACCCCCCTGGGGGCCGAGGGAGAGACCCAGTACTTC. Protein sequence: CASTPLGAEGETQYF.

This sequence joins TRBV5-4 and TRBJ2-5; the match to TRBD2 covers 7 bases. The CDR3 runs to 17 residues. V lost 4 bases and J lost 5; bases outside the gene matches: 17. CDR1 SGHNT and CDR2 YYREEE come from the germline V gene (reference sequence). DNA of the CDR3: TGTGCCAGCAGCCCCGGGGGGAGCCGGGCGCCCAAGGAGACCCAGTACTTC. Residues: CASSPGGSRAPKETQYF.